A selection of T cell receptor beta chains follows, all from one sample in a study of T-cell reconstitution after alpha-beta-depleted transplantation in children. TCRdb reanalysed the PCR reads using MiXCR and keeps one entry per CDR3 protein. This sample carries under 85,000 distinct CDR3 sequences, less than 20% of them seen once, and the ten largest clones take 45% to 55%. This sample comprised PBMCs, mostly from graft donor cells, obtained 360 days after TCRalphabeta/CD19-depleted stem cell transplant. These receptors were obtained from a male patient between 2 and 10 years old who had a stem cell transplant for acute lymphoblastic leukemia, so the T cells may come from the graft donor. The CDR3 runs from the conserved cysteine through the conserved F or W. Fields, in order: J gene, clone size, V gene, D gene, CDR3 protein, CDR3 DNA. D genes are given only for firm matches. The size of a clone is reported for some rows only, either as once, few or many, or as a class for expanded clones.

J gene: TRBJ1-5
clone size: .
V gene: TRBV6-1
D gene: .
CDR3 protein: CASSRGGSNQPQHF
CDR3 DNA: TGTGCCAGCAGTCGAGGGGGTAGCAATCAGCCCCAGCATTTT

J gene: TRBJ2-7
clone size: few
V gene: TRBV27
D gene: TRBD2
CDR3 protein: CASSVIAGGSYEQYF
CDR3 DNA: TGTGCCAGCAGTGTCATAGCGGGTGGGTCCTACGAGCAGTACTTC

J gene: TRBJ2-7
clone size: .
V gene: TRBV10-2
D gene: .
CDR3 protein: CASMGAYEQYF
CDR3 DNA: TGCGCCAGCATGGGGGCCTACGAGCAGTACTTC

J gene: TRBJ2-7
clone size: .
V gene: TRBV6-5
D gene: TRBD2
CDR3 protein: CASSYGSGRRYEQYF
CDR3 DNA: TGTGCCAGCAGTTACGGGAGCGGGAGGAGGTACGAGCAGTACTTC

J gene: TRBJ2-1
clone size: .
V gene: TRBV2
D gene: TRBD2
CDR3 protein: CAFSLGTSGGGLANEQFF
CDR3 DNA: TGTGCCTTCAGTTTAGGTACTAGCGGGGGGGGTTTGGCCAATGAGCAGTTCTTC

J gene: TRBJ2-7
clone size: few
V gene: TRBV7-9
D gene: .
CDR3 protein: CASSPSGVGEQYF
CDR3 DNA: TGTGCCAGCAGCCCATCGGGAGTGGGTGAGCAGTACTTC

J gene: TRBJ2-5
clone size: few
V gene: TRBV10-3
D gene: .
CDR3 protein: CAISEKSGGETQYF
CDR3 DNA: TGTGCCATCAGTGAGAAGTCAGGGGGGGAGACCCAGTACTTC

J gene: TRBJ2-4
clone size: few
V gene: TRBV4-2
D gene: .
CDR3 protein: CASSQGATGRAKNIQYF
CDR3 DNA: TGTGCCAGCAGCCAAGGGGCGACAGGTCGAGCCAAAAACATTCAGTACTTC

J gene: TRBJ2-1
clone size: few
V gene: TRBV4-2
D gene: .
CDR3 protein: CASSQVAGSYNEQFF
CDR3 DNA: TGTGCCAGCAGCCAAGTAGCAGGCTCCTACAATGAGCAGTTCTTC

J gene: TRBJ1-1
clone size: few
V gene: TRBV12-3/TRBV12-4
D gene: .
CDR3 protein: CASSRLLIAFF
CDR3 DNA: TGTGCCAGCAGCCGACTGCTAATAGCTTTCTTT

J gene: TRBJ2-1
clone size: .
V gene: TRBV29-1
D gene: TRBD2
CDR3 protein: CSVEGLAGAVEQFF
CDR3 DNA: TGCAGCGTTGAAGGGCTAGCGGGAGCTGTTGAGCAGTTCTTC

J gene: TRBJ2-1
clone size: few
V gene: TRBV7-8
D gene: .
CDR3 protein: CASSLGRALSYNEQFF
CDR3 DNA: TGTGCCAGCAGCTTAGGGCGAGCCCTAAGCTACAATGAGCAGTTCTTC

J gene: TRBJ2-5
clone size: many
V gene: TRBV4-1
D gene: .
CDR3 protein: CASSQGSSLYQETQYF
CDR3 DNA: TGCGCCAGCAGCCAAGGATCGAGTCTGTACCAAGAGACCCAGTACTTC